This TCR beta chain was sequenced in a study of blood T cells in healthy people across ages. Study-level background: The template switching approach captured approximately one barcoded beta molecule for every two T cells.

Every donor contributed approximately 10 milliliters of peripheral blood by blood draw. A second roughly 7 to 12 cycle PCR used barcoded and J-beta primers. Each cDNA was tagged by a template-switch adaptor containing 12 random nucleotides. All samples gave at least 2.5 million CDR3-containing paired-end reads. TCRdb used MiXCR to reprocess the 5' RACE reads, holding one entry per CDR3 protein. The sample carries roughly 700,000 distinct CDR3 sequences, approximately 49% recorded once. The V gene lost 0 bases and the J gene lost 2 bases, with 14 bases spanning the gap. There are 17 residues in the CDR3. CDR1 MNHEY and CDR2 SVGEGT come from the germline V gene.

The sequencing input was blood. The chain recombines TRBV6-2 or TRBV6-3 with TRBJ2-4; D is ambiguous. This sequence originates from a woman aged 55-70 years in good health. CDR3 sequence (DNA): TGTGCCAGCAGTTACTCGAGTGCAGACTTTTCCAAAAACATTCAGTACTTC. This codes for CASSYSSADFSKNIQYF.